Detailed here is one TCR beta chain. The target antigen is unknown. This sample is drawn from a study of T cell responses to AZD1222 COVID-19 vaccine. The study's findings and limits: Increased Spike-specific TCR breadth and depth were observed after two AZD1222 doses. There were repertoire samples only from the period after the peak T cell response.

Here immunoSEQ multiplex PCR was the method, and the copy in TCRdb shows in-frame clones only, minus some. In the table there are over 110,000 clones, 85% to 90% of which are singletons. The clonotype comes from an adult who received the AZD1222 COVID-19 vaccine. The sample consisted of peripheral blood, taken 28 days after the second AZD1222 dose.

The CDR3 sequence is CAIRDRVHQPQHF. DNA of the CDR3: TGTGCCATCAGGGACAGGGTCCATCAGCCCCAGCATTTT. This sequence joins TRBV10-3 and TRBJ1-5, with TRBD1 identical over 8 bases. The CDR3 is 13 residues long. Germline trimming cut 6 bases from V and 5 bases from J; bases unmatched to any gene: 3. Germline CDR1 and CDR2: ENHRY and SYGVKD.